This T cell receptor (beta chain) was observed in a study of identical twins. Turning to this clonotype: As yet, its antigen is unknown.

TCRdb analysed the 5' RACE reads with MiXCR anew, one entry per CDR3 protein. The repertoire holds fewer than 800,000 distinct CDR3 sequences, with roughly 7.2% as singletons. Findings of the study overall: In monozygotic twins, models underestimated the sharing of out-of-frame TCR alpha. Memory repertoires showed no such pattern, whereas abundant cord blood beta clonotypes carried fewer insertions.

V dropped 3 bases and J dropped 4 bases, with 15 bases sitting between them. Per the germline V gene, CDR1 is MNHEY and CDR2 is SVGAGI. CDR3 size: 15 residues. The same sample was also used in a study of yellow fever vaccine responses in identical twins.

Input material: PBMCs. This TCR was recovered from a woman younger than 30 in good health. This rearrangement joins TRBV6-5 to TRBJ2-5; D could derive from TRBD1 or TRBD2 (5 bases each). The DNA of the CDR3 is TGTGCCAGCAGTTATATGGGGGAGAATAGAGAGACCCAGTACTTC. Its translation: CASSYMGENRETQYF.